This TCR beta chain was recorded in a study of cytomegalovirus exposure and HLA in healthy donors. General study results and limits: Most observed TCR sequences were rare, whereas some public TCRs were detected in many donors. The authors later found most CMV-associated TCR beta chains appeared HLA-restricted.

Turning to this clone: What it binds is unknown.

The study ran its PCR with 60 Vbeta and 13 Jbeta primers. The method was immunoSEQ multiplex PCR; TCRdb's version includes in-frame clones alone and lacks a portion of them. This table holds under 200,000 clones, roughly 80% found once. With 2 bases clipped from V and 2 bases from J, the junction kept 2 bases outside the gene matches. Germline values: CDR1 SGDLS, CDR2 YYNGEE. This CDR3 is built from 14 residues. The clonotype comes from a male donor in good health and CMV-seronegative. The sample comprised PBMCs. The chain joins TRBV9 to TRBJ2-5, with 8 nucleotides matching TRBD2. CDR3: CASSVGGAQETQYF. The CDR3 DNA follows: TGTGCCAGCAGCGTCGGGGGGGCGCAAGAGACCCAGTACTTC.